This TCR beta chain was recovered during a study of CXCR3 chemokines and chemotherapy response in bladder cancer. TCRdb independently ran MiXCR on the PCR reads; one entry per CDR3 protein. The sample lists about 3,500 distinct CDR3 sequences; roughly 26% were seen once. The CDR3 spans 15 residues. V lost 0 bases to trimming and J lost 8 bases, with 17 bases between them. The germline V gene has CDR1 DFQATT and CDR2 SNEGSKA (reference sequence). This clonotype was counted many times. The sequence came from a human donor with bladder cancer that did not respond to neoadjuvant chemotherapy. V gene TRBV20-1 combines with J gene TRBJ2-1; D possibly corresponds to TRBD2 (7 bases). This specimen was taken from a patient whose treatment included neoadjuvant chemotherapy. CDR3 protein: CSARDLGGGRDEQFF. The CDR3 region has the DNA TGCAGTGCTAGAGACTTAGGGGGGGGCAGGGATGAGCAGTTCTTC.